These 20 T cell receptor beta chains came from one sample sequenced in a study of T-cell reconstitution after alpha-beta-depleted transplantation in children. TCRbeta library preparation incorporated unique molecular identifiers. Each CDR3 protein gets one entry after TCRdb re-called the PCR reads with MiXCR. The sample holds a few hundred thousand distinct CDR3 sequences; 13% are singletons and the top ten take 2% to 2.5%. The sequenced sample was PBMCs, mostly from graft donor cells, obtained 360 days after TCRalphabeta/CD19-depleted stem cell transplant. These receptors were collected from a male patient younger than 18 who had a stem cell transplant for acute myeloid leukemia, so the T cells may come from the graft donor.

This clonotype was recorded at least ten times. The CDR3 reads CASSSGTSKFF. The CDR3 nucleotides read TGTGCCAGCAGTTCCGGGACTAGCAAGTTCTTC. This sequence joins TRBV12-3 or TRBV12-4 and TRBJ2-1; TRBD2 matches 9 bases. CDR3 length equals 11 residues. V lost 4 bases and J lost 14; bases outside the gene matches: 3.

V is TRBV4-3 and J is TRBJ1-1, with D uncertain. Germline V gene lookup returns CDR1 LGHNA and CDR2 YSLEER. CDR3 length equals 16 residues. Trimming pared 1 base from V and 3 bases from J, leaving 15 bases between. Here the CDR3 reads CASSQVSSNGDTEAFF. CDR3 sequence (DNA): TGCGCCAGCAGCCAAGTGAGTTCTAATGGGGACACTGAAGCTTTCTTT.

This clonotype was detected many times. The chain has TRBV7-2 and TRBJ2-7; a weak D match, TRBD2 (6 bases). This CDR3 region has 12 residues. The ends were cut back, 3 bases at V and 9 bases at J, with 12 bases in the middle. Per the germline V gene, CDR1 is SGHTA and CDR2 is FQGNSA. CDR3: CASSFRDLRQYF. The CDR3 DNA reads TGTGCCAGCAGCTTCCGGGACTTAAGGCAGTACTTC.

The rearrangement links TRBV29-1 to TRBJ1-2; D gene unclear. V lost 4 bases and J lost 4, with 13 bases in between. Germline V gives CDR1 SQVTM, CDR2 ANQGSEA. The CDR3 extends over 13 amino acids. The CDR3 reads CSVVLVGFYGYTF. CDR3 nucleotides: TGCAGCGTTGTATTAGTGGGCTTCTATGGCTACACCTTC.

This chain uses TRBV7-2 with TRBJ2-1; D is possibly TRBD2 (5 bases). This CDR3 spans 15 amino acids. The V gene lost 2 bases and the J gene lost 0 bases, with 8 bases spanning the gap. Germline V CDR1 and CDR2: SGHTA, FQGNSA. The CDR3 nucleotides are TGTGCCAGCAGCTTATACGGGATCTCCTACAATGAGCAGTTCTTC. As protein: CASSLYGISYNEQFF.

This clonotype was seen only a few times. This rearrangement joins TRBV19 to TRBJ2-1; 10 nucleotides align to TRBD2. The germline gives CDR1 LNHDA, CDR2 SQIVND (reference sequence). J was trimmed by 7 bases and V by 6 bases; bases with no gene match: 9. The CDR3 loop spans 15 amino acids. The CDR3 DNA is TGTGCCAGTAGCCTAGCGGGAGCCCCCAGGAATGAGCAGTTCTTC. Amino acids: CASSLAGAPRNEQFF.

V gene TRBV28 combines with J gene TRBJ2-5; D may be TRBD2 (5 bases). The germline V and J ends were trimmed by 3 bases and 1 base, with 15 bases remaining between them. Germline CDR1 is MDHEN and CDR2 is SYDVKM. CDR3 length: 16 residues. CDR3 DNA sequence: TGTGCCAGCAGTTTGCGCGTGAGACTACGCCAAGAGACCCAGTACTTC. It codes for CASSLRVRLRQETQYF.

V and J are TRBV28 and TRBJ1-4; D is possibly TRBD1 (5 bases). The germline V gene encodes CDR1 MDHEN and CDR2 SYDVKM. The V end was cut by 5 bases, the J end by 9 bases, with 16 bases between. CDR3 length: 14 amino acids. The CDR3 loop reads CASSLHGDLQKLFF. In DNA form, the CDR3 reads TGTGCCAGCAGTCTACATGGGGACCTCCAAAAACTGTTTTTT.

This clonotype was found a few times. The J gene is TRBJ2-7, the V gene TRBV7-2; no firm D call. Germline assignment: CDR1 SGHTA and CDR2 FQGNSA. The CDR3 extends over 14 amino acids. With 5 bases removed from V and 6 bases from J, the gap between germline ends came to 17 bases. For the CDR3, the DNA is TGTGCCAGCAGCCCCCTCTTGGGGTCCGCCGAGCAGTACTTC. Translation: CASSPLLGSAEQYF.

CDR3 in amino acids: CASRPHPSGTRGPNEQFF. As DNA, the CDR3 is TGTGCCAGCAGACCGCACCCCTCCGGGACTAGGGGTCCTAATGAGCAGTTCTTC. V gene TRBV9 combines with J gene TRBJ2-1; 8 bases line up with TRBD2. The V and J ends lost 5 bases and 7 bases, in that order; junction bases with no gene match: 20. This CDR3 has 18 residues. Germline V gives CDR1 SGDLS, CDR2 YYNGEE.

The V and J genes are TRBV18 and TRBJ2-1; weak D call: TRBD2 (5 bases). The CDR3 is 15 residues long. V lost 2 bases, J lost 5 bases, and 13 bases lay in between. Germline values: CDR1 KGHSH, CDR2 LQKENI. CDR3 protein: CASSPSSGSHNEQFF. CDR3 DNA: TGTGCCAGCTCACCATCAAGCGGCTCACACAATGAGCAGTTCTTC.

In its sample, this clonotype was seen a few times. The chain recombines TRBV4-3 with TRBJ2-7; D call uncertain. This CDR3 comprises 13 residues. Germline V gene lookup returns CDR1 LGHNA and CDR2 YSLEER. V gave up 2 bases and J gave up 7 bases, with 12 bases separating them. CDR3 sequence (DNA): TGCGCCAGCAGCCAAATTAGGTGGGGAGAGCAGTACTTC. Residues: CASSQIRWGEQYF.

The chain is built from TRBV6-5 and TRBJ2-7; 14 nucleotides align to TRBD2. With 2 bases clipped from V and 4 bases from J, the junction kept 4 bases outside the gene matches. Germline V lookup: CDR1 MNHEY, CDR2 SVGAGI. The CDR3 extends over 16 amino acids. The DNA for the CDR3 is TGTGCCAGCAGTTACCGGACTAGCGGGAGGATTTACGAGCAGTACTTC. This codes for CASSYRTSGRIYEQYF.

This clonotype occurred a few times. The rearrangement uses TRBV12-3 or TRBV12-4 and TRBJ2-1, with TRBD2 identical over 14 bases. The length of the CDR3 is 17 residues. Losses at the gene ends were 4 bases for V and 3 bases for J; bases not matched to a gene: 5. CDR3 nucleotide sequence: TGTGCCAGCAGTTGGGGACTAGCGGGAGTTAACTACAATGAGCAGTTCTTC. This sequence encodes CASSWGLAGVNYNEQFF.

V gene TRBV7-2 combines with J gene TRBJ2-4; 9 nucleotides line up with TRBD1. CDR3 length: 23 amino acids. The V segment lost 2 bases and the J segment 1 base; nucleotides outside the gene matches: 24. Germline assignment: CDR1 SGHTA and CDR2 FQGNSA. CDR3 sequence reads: CASSLFIPTIGTGSPSAKNIQYF. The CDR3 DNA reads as TGTGCCAGCAGCTTATTTATTCCCACCATCGGGACAGGGAGTCCTTCGGCCAAAAACATTCAGTACTTC.

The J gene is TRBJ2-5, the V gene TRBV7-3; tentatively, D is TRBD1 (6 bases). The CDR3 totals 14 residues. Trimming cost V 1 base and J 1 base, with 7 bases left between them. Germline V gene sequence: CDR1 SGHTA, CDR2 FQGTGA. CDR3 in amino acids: CASSLKGGQETQYF. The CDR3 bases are TGTGCCAGCAGCTTAAAAGGGGGCCAAGAGACCCAGTACTTC.

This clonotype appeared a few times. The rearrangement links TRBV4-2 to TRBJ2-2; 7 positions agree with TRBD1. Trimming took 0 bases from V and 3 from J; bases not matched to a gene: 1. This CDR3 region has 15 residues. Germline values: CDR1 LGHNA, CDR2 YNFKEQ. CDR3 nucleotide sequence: TGTGCCAGCAGCCAAGACACAGGGGACACCGGGGAGCTGTTTTTT. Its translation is CASSQDTGDTGELFF.

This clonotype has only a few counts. The CDR3 sequence: CASSKGALSYNEQFF. The CDR3 DNA sequence: TGTGCCAGCAGTAAGGGGGCGCTGAGTTACAATGAGCAGTTCTTC. V gene TRBV28 combines with J gene TRBJ2-1, with TRBD1 matching over 7 bases. The CDR3 has 15 residues. Unmatched junction bases numbered 8, after V lost 5 bases and J lost 4 bases. Germline V gene sequence: CDR1 MDHEN, CDR2 SYDVKM. Drawing the rest from reference TRBV28 and TRBJ2-1, the complete variable domain is DVKVTQSSRYLVKRTGEKVFLECVQDMDHENMFWYRQDPGLGLRLIYFSYDVKMKEKGDIPEGYSVSREKKERFSLILESASTNQTSMYLCASSKGALSYNEQFFGPGTRLTVL.

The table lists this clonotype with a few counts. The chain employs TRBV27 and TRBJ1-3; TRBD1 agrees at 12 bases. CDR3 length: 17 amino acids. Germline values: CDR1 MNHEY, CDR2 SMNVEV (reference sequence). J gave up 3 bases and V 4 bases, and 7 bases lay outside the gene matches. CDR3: CASSSMGQGAIGNTIYF. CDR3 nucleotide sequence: TGTGCCAGCAGTTCCATGGGACAGGGGGCAATTGGAAACACCATATATTTT.

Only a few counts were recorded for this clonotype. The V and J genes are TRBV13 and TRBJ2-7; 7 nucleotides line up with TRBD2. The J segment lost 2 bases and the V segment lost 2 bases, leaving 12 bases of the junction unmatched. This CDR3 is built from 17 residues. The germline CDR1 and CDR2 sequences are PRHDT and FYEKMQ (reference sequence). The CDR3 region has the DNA TGTGCCAGCAGCTTAAAGCTAGCGGAGCTGAACCCCTACGAGCAGTACTTC. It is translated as CASSLKLAELNPYEQYF.